The sequence of this T cell receptor (beta chain) was determined in a study of blood T cell repertoires in COVID-19 (dated by TCRdb to about 2020). At the level of the whole study: Collaborator samples came from the United States, Italy and Spain and covered acute and convalescent phases of COVID-19. Where available, HLA class I and class II types were obtained from metadata supplied by the sample provider rather than from assay-based typing. Nearly every sample came with metadata listing a de-identified subject ID, COVID-19 status, age in years and sex. The dataset comprised deeply sampled blood TCRbeta repertoires from subjects exposed to, actively infected with, or recovered from COVID-19. The samples were drawn from two sources: the first 160 participants of the ongoing ImmuneRACE study, and 950 to 1,500 subjects contributed by 6 global collaborators. The repertoires were released in a freely available public database meant as a resource for research on the immune response to SARS-CoV-2. The material from the prospective study consisted of cDNA or gDNA derived from T cells, B-cell-depleted T cells, or PBMCs. Study-wide conclusions, independent of this receptor: The amount of clinical and demographic metadata varied by source and participant and was provided uncurated.

V lost 3 bases and J lost 0 bases; the stretch between them is 8 bases long. From the germline V gene, CDR1 is SGHTA and CDR2 is FQGNSA. Including cysteine and phenylalanine, the CDR3 has 14 amino acids. This entry keeps only the CDR3 DNA: 42 bases, framed from base 1. TCRbeta CDR3 regions were amplified from genomic DNA using the immunoSEQ Assay, a bias-controlled multiplex PCR. The authors' pipeline ran thus. The number of nucleated cells in each sample was estimated by amplification of reference gene primers within the assay. To quantify the absolute abundance of each unique TCRbeta CDR3 rearrangement, sequence reads were collapsed and filtered. For each sample, productive Simpson clonality was calculated as the square root of Simpson's diversity index over productive rearrangements. TCRdb re-hosts the immuneACCESS table, in-frame sequences only. Its copies lack some clones; in the studies checked, an unresolved V gene accounts for under half of them, and the cause for the rest is not known. The V and J calls and the clone size are those of that table, but D and trimming were determined from the DNA. The sample records roughly 340,000 clones, under 95% of which are singletons. Roughly 3.4% of the sample is in the top ten clones.

With respect to this clone: No antigen is known for it. No base quality values were provided; no much bigger clone lies one nucleotide off.

Samples from volunteer blood donors who had recovered from COVID-19 were contributed by a second Seattle source. The collaborating institutions used their own protocols to collect whole blood in K2EDTA tubes. For TCRbeta analysis, collaborators shipped samples as frozen whole blood, isolated PBMCs, or DNA extracted from either of those sample types. The source material was peripheral blood. The sequence came from a young woman who had recovered from COVID-19. The chain is made from TRBV7-2 and TRBJ1-1, with the D segment identity uncertain. The CDR3 loop reads CASSFRLVNTEAFF. The DNA sequence follows: TGTGCCAGCAGCTTCAGGTTGGTGAACACTGAAGCTTTCTTT.